This T cell receptor beta chain stems from a study of blood T cells in healthy people across ages. V was trimmed by 4 bases and J by 1 base, leaving 11 bases between them. The CDR3 totals 14 residues. CDR1 and CDR2 (germline): SGHRS, YFSETQ. This clonotype was detected only a few times. For the second PCR, which ran for about 6 to 11 cycles, a sample-barcoded 5' primer and a J-beta primer mix were used. Unique molecular identifiers of 12 random nucleotides labeled each cDNA. TCRdb recomputed calls from the 5' RACE reads with MiXCR, one row per CDR3 protein. This table has around 870,000 distinct CDR3 sequences, about 28% appearing once.

The sample consisted of blood. This rearrangement joins TRBV5-1 to TRBJ1-1; a possible D gene is TRBD1 (6 bases). This receptor was identified in an elderly woman in good health. CDR3 in amino acids: CASSASRGNTEAFF. As DNA, the CDR3 is TGCGCCAGCAGCGCTTCCAGGGGGAACACTGAAGCTTTCTTT.